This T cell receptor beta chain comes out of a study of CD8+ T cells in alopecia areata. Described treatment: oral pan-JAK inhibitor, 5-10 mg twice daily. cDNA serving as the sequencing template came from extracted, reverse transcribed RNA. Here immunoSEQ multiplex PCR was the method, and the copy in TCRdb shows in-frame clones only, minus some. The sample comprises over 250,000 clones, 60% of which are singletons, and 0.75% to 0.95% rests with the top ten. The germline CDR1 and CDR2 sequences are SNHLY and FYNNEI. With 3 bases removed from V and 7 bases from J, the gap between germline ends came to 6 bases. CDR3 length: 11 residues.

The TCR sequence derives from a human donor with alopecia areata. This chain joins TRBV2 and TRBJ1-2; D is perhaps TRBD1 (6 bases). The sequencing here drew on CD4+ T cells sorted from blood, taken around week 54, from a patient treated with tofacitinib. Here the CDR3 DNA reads TGTGCCAGCAGTGAGGGGGCTGGCTACACCTTC. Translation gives CASSEGAGYTF.